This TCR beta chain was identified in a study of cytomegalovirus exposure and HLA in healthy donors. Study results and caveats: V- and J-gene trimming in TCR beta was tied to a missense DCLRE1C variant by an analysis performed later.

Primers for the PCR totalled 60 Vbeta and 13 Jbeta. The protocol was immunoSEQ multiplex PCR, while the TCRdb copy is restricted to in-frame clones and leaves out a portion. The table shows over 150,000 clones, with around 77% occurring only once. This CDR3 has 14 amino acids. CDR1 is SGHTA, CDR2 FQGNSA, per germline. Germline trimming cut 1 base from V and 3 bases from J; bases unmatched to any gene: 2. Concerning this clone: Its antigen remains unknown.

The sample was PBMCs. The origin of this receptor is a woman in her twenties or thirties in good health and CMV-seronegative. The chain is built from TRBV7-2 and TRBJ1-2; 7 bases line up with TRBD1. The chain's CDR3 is CASSLGRGYYGYTF. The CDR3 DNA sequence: TGTGCCAGCAGCTTAGGCAGGGGGTACTATGGCTACACCTTC.